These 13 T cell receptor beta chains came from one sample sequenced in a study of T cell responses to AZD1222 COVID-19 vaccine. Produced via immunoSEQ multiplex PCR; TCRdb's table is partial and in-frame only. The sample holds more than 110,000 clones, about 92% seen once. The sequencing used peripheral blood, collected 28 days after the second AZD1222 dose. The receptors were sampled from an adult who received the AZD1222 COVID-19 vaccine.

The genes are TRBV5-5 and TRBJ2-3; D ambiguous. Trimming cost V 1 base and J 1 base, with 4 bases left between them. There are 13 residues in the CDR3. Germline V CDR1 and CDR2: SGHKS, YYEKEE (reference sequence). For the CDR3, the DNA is TGTGCCAGCAGCTTGCCAGGCACAGATACGCAGTATTTT. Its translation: CASSLPGTDTQYF.

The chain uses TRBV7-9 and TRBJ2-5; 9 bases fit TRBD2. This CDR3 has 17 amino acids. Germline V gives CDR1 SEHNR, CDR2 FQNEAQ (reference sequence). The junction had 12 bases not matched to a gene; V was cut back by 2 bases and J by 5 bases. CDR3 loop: CASSLPPGREGQETQYF. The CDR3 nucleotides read TGTGCCAGCAGCTTACCCCCCGGGCGGGAGGGCCAGGAGACCCAGTACTTC.

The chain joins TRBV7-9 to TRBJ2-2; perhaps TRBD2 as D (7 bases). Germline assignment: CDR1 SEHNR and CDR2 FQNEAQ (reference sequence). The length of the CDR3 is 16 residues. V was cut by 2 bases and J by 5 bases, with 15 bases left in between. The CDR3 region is CASSLLGGRRTGELFF. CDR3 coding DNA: TGTGCCAGCAGCTTATTGGGGGGGCGACGAACCGGGGAGCTGTTTTTT.

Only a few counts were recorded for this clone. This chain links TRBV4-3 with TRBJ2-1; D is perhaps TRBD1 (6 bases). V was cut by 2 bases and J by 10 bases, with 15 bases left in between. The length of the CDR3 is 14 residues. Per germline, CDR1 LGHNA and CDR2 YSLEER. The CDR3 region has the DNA TGCGCCAGCAGCCAAAATCTACAGGGAAGCGAGCAGTTCTTC. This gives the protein CASSQNLQGSEQFF.

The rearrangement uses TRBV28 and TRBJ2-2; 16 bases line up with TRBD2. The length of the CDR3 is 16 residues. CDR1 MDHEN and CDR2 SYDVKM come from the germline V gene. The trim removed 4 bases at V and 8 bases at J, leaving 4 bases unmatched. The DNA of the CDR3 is TGTGCCAGCAGTTCCGGGACTAGCGGGAGGGCTGGGGAGCTGTTTTTT. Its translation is CASSSGTSGRAGELFF.

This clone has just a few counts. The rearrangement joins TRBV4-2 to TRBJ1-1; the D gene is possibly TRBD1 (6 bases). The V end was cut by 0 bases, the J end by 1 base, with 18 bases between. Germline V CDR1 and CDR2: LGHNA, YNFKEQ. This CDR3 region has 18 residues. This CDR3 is CASSQDTGTLWRNTEAFF. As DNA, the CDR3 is TGTGCCAGCAGCCAAGATACCGGGACACTATGGCGGAACACTGAAGCTTTCTTT.

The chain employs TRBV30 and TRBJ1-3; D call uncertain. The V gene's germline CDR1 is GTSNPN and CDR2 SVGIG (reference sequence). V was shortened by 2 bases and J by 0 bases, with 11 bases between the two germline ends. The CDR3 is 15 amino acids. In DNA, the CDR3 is TGTGCCTGGAGTACGGGCCTGAACTCTGGAAACACCATATATTTT. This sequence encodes CAWSTGLNSGNTIYF.

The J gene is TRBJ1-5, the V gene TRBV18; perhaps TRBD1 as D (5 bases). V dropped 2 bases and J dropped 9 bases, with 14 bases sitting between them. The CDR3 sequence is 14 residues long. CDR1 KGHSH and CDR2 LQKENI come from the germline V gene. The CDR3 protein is CASSPKRGPVPQHF. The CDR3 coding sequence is TGTGCCAGCTCACCAAAAAGGGGCCCAGTGCCCCAGCATTTT.

CDR3 sequence reads: CASTASAPMNTEAFF. The CDR3 bases are TGTGCCAGCACCGCCTCGGCTCCCATGAACACTGAAGCTTTCTTT. The rearrangement uses TRBV27 and TRBJ1-1; D is ambiguous. The germline V gene has CDR1 MNHEY and CDR2 SMNVEV (reference sequence). The CDR3 totals 15 residues. V lost 7 bases and J 0 bases, leaving 15 bases between the germline ends.

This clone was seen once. Written as DNA, the CDR3 is TGTGCCAGCAGCATTAGGGGTTCGGACACTGAAGCTTTCTTT. Protein product: CASSIRGSDTEAFF. This chain joins TRBV5-6 and TRBJ1-1, with D possibly TRBD1 on 5 matching bases. The ends were cut back, 4 bases at V and 3 bases at J, with 13 bases in the middle. From germline, CDR1 is SGHDT and CDR2 YYEEEE. This CDR3 has 14 residues. Looking up the rest from reference TRBV5-6 and TRBJ1-1 gives the full variable domain: DAGVTQSPTHLIKTRGQQVTLRCSPKSGHDTVSWYQQALGQGPQFIFQYYEEEERQRGNFPDRFSGHQFPNYSSELNVNALLLGDSALYLCASSIRGSDTEAFFGQGTRLTVV.

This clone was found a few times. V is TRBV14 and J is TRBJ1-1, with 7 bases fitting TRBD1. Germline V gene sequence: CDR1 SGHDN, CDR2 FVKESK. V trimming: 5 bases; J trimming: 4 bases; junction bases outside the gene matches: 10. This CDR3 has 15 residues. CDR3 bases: TGTGCCAGCAGCAAAATACAGGGGAGGGGCACTGAAGCTTTCTTT. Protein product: CASSKIQGRGTEAFF.

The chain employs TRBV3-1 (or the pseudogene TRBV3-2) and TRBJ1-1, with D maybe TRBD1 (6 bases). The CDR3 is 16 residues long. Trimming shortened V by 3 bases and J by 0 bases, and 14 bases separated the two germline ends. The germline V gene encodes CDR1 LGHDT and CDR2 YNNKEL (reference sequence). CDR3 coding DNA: TGTGCCAGCAGCCATCGGGGGGCTCGTATGAACACTGAAGCTTTCTTT. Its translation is CASSHRGARMNTEAFF.

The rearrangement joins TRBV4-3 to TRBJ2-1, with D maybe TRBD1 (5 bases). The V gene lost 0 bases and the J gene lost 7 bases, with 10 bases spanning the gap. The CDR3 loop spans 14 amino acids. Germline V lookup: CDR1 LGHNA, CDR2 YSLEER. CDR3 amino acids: CASSQDLGPNEQFF. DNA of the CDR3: TGCGCCAGCAGCCAAGATCTGGGGCCTAATGAGCAGTTCTTC.